This entry lists 18 T cell receptor beta chains sequenced from one sample in a study of regulatory T cells in long-lasting Graves disease. Time point described: newly diagnosed GD, antithyroid drugs for less than 3 months. Isolated PBMC RNA provided the starting material for the TCR library. To make TCR beta libraries, researchers used iRepertoire HTBI primers and Arm-PCR of CDR3 regions. TCRdb re-derived calls from the multiplex PCR reads in MiXCR, one entry per CDR3 protein. The sample has about 540,000 distinct CDR3 sequences; around an eighth are singletons. These same records also appear under a second study, on T cells in Graves' hyperthyroidism and ophthalmopathy.

Specimen: peripheral blood mononuclear cells (PBMCs), collected at new diagnosis, from a patient treated with antithyroid drugs. These receptors originate from a young man with Graves disease.

The chain joins TRBV2 to TRBJ2-3; D remains ambiguous. Germline CDR1 is SNHLY and CDR2 is FYNNEI. CDR3 length: 11 residues. V lost 4 bases and J lost 7, with 6 bases in between. CDR3 bases: TGTGCCAGCAGTGTTGTGTATACGCAGTATTTT. Residues: CASSVVYTQYF.

Ten or more counts support this clonotype. The V call is TRBV7-2, the J call TRBJ2-7; TRBD2 matches 14 bases. V dropped 4 bases and J dropped 3; count of bases not matched to a gene: 5. The CDR3 extends over 16 amino acids. Germline values: CDR1 SGHTA, CDR2 FQGNSA. The CDR3 is CASSSGTSGSGYEQYF. The CDR3 bases are TGTGCCAGCAGCTCCGGGACTAGCGGGAGTGGCTACGAGCAGTACTTC.

The table lists this clonotype with a few counts. A much larger clone differs from this one at a single base, so this may be a read error. Because the CDR3 is missing its conserved closing phenylalanine or tryptophan, this is likely a read error. The V call is TRBV6-2 or TRBV6-3, the J call TRBJ2-1; 10 bases map to TRBD2. The CDR3 has 16 amino acids. Germline values: CDR1 MNHEY, CDR2 SVGEGT. The V segment lost 7 bases and the J segment 9 bases; nucleotides outside the gene matches: 15. The DNA of the CDR3 is TGTGCCAGCACCTCAGGAAGCGGGAGGGTCGGGGGTGAGCAGTTCCTC. It translates to CASTSGSGRVGGEQFL.

This clonotype was detected ten times or more. V is TRBV6-5 and J is TRBJ1-4, with D possibly matching TRBD1 (5 bases). The CDR3 runs to 15 residues. The V end was cut by 4 bases, the J end by 7 bases, with 16 bases between. Germline CDR1 reads MNHEY; CDR2 reads SVGAGI. The CDR3 here is CASSFRGGGGEKLFF. The DNA of the CDR3 is TGTGCCAGCAGTTTTCGGGGGGGAGGCGGTGAAAAACTGTTTTTT.

This clonotype occurred many times. The rearrangement joins TRBV5-1 to TRBJ2-7; D gene uncertain. CDR1 is SGHRS, CDR2 YFSETQ, per germline. The CDR3 extends over 15 amino acids. V was pared by 3 bases and J by 0 bases, with 13 bases between. CDR3: CASSSDPRSSYEQYF. CDR3 bases: TGCGCCAGCAGCTCTGACCCTAGGAGCTCCTACGAGCAGTACTTC.

The chain combines TRBV2 with TRBJ1-4; TRBD1 matches at 7 bases. In germline, CDR1 is SNHLY, CDR2 FYNNEI. This CDR3 is built from 15 residues. The trim removed 0 bases at V and 11 bases at J, leaving 9 bases unmatched. The CDR3 spells CASSEALGDRFKLFF. CDR3 nucleotides: TGTGCCAGCAGTGAAGCGCTGGGGGACAGATTTAAACTGTTTTTT. Full variable domain (missing parts from reference TRBV2 and TRBJ1-4): EPEVTQTPSHQVTQMGQEVILRCVPISNHLYFYWYRQILGQKVEFLVSFYNNEISEKSEIFDDQFSVERPDGSNFTLKIRSTKLEDSAMYFCASSEALGDRFKLFFGSGTQLSVL.

This clonotype was picked up many times. This chain uses TRBV6-2 or TRBV6-3 with TRBJ2-7; D might be TRBD1 (6 bases). The CDR3 is made up of 13 amino acids. Trimming removed 5 bases at V and 4 bases at J, with 12 bases between. CDR1 and CDR2 from the germline V gene are MNHEY and SVGEGT. This CDR3 reads CASSVQGGYEQYF. Written as DNA, the CDR3 is TGTGCCAGCAGTGTACAGGGCGGTTACGAGCAGTACTTC.

At least ten counts were recorded for this clonotype. The V gene is TRBV5-1, the J gene TRBJ2-1, with D hard to call. Trimming pared 2 bases from V and 5 bases from J, leaving 8 bases between. This CDR3 has 13 residues. Germline loops: CDR1 SGHRS, CDR2 YFSETQ. CDR3 loop: CASSFVVDNEQFF. Written as DNA, the CDR3 is TGCGCCAGCAGCTTTGTGGTTGACAATGAGCAGTTCTTC. The full variable domain, rest sourced from reference TRBV5-1 and TRBJ2-1, is KAGVTQTPRYLIKTRGQQVTLSCSPISGHRSVSWYQQTPGQGLQFLFEYFSETQRNKGNFPGRFSGRQFSNSRSEMNVSTLELGDSALYLCASSFVVDNEQFFGPGTRLTVL.

To note about this clonotype: A read error is possible here, since a much larger clone lies one base away. CDR3 in amino acids: CAWSLGYEQYF. In DNA, the CDR3 is TGTGCCTGGAGTTTGGGATACGAGCAGTACTTC. The J gene is TRBJ2-7, the V gene TRBV30; the D is unclear. This CDR3 has 11 amino acids. The germline V gene encodes CDR1 GTSNPN and CDR2 SVGIG (reference sequence). V lost 2 bases and J lost 4, with 6 bases in between.

This clonotype showed up many times. The V and J genes are TRBV2 and TRBJ2-3, with 8 positions matching TRBD2. Per the germline V gene, CDR1 is SNHLY and CDR2 is FYNNEI. CDR3 length: 13 residues. V lost 3 bases and J lost 10; bases outside the gene matches: 6. The CDR3 coding sequence is TGTGCCAGCAGTGACGGACTAGCTACTCCGCAGTATTTT. Its protein product is CASSDGLATPQYF.

This clonotype was found many times. V gene TRBV7-8 combines with J gene TRBJ1-1, with no clear D. The CDR3 runs 14 residues. Trimming stripped 0 bases from V and 0 bases from J, with 5 bases between. The germline CDR1 and CDR2 sequences are SGHVS and FQNEAQ. The CDR3: CASSLADLNTEAFF. The DNA for the CDR3 is TGTGCCAGCAGCTTAGCAGACTTGAACACTGAAGCTTTCTTT. The variable domain in full, completed from reference TRBV7-8 and TRBJ1-1, reads GAGVSQSPRYKVAKRGQDVALRCDPISGHVSLFWYQQALGQGPEFLTYFQNEAQLDKSGLPSDRFFAERPEGSVSTLKIQRTQQEDSAVYLCASSLADLNTEAFFGQGTRLTVV.

This clonotype was seen ten or more times. The chain is built from TRBV29-1 and TRBJ2-1; D unresolved. V was shortened by 4 bases and J by 6 bases, with 10 bases between the two germline ends. The CDR3 extends over 12 amino acids. Looked up from germline, CDR1 is SQVTM and CDR2 is ANQGSEA. Here the CDR3 reads CSVGYYRNEQFF. CDR3 sequence (DNA): TGCAGCGTTGGGTACTACCGCAATGAGCAGTTCTTC.

This clonotype has more than one count but fewer than ten. The genes are TRBV27 and TRBJ1-1; TRBD1 agrees at 7 bases. V was pared by 6 bases and J by 3 bases, with 4 bases of the junction left unmatched. The CDR3 length is 13 residues. The germline V gene encodes CDR1 MNHEY and CDR2 SMNVEV (reference sequence). The CDR3 DNA reads TGTGCCAGCAGAATAACAGGGGACACTGAAGCTTTCTTT. Translating gives CASRITGDTEAFF.

There are many counts of this clonotype. The chain's CDR3 is CASSRVPGPEAFF. The CDR3 DNA reads TGTGCCAGCAGTCGCGTGCCAGGGCCTGAAGCTTTCTTT. J is TRBJ1-1 and V is TRBV5-4; D might be TRBD1 (5 bases). The CDR3 has 13 amino acids. Germline-derived CDR1 and CDR2 are SGHNT and YYREEE (reference sequence). Trimming removed 5 bases from V and 6 bases from J, with 14 bases in between.

As to this clonotype: Being one base from a much bigger clone, this may be a read error. The gene calls are TRBV24-1 and TRBJ2-3; no clear D. In germline, CDR1 is KGHDR, CDR2 SFDVKD. This CDR3 is 13 amino acids long. The CDR3 coding sequence is TGTGCCACCTGTGATTCCGGATCAGATACGCAGTATTTT. It is translated as CATCDSGSDTQYF.

In this sample, this clonotype turned up many times. The CDR3 protein is CSARGGGQGVGKLFF. In DNA form, the CDR3 reads TGCAGTGCTAGAGGCGGGGGACAGGGCGTTGGAAAACTGTTTTTT. V usage is TRBV20-1 and J usage is TRBJ1-4, with 9 bases fitting TRBD1. The junction had 10 bases not matched to a gene; V was cut back by 1 base and J by 10 bases. Germline CDR1 is DFQATT and CDR2 is SNEGSKA (reference sequence). The CDR3 sequence is 15 residues long.

This clonotype was seen only a few times. This chain uses TRBV24-1 with TRBJ2-3; 7 bases align to TRBD2. With 10 bases clipped from V and 3 bases from J, the junction kept 12 bases outside the gene matches. The CDR3 is 15 amino acids. Germline V CDR1 and CDR2: KGHDR, SFDVKD. Written as DNA, the CDR3 is TGTGCCACGGCCTTGGGCGGGAGTGTGACAGATACGCAGTATTTT. Its translation is CATALGGSVTDTQYF.

This clonotype was found many times. The chain couples TRBV20-1 to TRBJ1-1; D ambiguous. This CDR3 comprises 13 residues. Trimming removed 1 base from V and 7 bases from J, with 13 bases in between. Germline assignment: CDR1 DFQATT and CDR2 SNEGSKA (reference sequence). The CDR3 sequence is CSARVAGLIEAFF. CDR3 nucleotides: TGCAGTGCTAGAGTGGCAGGCCTTATTGAAGCTTTCTTT.